These 14 T cell receptor beta chains came from one sample sequenced in a study of cytomegalovirus exposure and HLA in healthy donors. The PCR made use of 60 Vbeta and 13 Jbeta primers. Assay used: immunoSEQ multiplex PCR; TCRdb lists only in-frame clones, some missing. The sample yields around 80,000 clones, about 9.5% seen once. The material sequenced was PBMCs. These receptors originate from a man in his sixties in good health and CMV-seropositive.

V and J are TRBV5-1 and TRBJ2-3; TRBD2 matches 8 bases. This CDR3 has 15 residues. From germline, CDR1 is SGHRS and CDR2 YFSETQ. Trimming removed 2 bases from V and 0 bases from J; junction bases left unmatched: 2. CDR3 protein: CASSFLAGSTDTQYF. In DNA form, the CDR3 reads TGCGCCAGCAGCTTCCTAGCGGGTAGCACAGATACGCAGTATTTT.

This clone has a handful of counts. The CDR3 loop reads CASTFADRVSDGYTF. The CDR3 region has the DNA TGTGCCAGCACTTTCGCGGACAGGGTGAGCGATGGCTACACCTTC. The V and J genes are TRBV28 and TRBJ1-2; 8 nucleotides align to TRBD1. The CDR3 consists of 15 residues. J was trimmed by 6 bases and V by 7 bases; bases with no gene match: 13. Germline CDR1 reads MDHEN; CDR2 reads SYDVKM.

Many counts were recorded for this clone. The chain combines TRBV28 with TRBJ2-5; tentative D call: TRBD1 (6 bases). V was shortened by 4 bases and J by 3 bases, with 15 bases between the two germline ends. This CDR3 spans 15 amino acids. Germline-derived CDR1 and CDR2 are MDHEN and SYDVKM. The CDR3 nucleotides are TGTGCCAGCAGTTCCCGTCCTCCAGGGGAAGAGACCCAGTACTTC. Translation gives CASSSRPPGEETQYF.

The sample holds a few counts of this clone. The chain is built from TRBV7-2 and TRBJ2-1, with D hard to call. There are 13 residues in the CDR3. Deletions cut 10 bases from V and 6 bases from J, with 16 bases between. Germline CDR1 and CDR2: SGHTA and FQGNSA. CDR3 DNA: TGTGCCAACCCGGTCCCTCTAGGCAATGAGCAGTTCTTC. Amino acids: CANPVPLGNEQFF.

Notes on this clone: At one of its ends the junction is not consistent with the germline gene, which may arise from a read error. The chain links TRBV7-3 to TRBJ1-1, with D possibly TRBD1 on 5 matching bases. The germline V gene encodes CDR1 SGHTA and CDR2 FQGTGA. This CDR3 region has 14 residues. In DNA, the CDR3 is TGTGCCAGCAGCTTATCAGCAGGGAACCCTGAAGCTTTCTTT. Translation: CASSLSAGNPEAFF.

Only a few counts were recorded for this clone. The genes are TRBV15 and TRBJ2-5; D is possibly TRBD2 (6 bases). The V gene lost 2 bases and the J gene lost 4 bases, with 20 bases spanning the gap. The CDR3 covers 17 residues. The germline V gene encodes CDR1 LNHNV and CDR2 YYDKDF (reference sequence). The CDR3 sequence is CATSRFTRAAGGETQYF. DNA of the CDR3: TGTGCCACCAGCAGATTTACTAGGGCCGCCGGGGGAGAGACCCAGTACTTC. The whole variable domain, remainder taken from reference TRBV15 and TRBJ2-5, is DAMVIQNPRYQVTQFGKPVTLSCSQTLNHNVMYWYQQKSSQAPKLLFHYYDKDFNNEADTPDNFQSRRPNTSFCFLDIRSPGLGDTAMYLCATSRFTRAAGGETQYFGPGTRLLVL.

This clone showed up many times. The J gene is TRBJ1-1, the V gene TRBV6-1, with 8 bases that match TRBD1. This CDR3 contains 13 residues. CDR1 and CDR2 from the germline V gene are MNHNS and SASEGT. V lost 6 bases to trimming and J lost 8 bases; unmatched junction nucleotides: 8. The CDR3 DNA reads as TGTGCCAGCAGCGCGACAGGGGCTGCGGAAGCTTTCTTT. Its translation is CASSATGAAEAFF.

CDR3 protein: CASNPRGQISGANVLTF. In DNA form, the CDR3 reads TGTGCCAGCAACCCGAGGGGACAGATCTCTGGGGCCAACGTCCTGACTTTC. The chain uses TRBV5-6 and TRBJ2-6; 7 nucleotides line up with TRBD1. Germline CDR1 reads SGHDT; CDR2 reads YYEEEE. CDR3 length: 17 residues. V shed 6 bases and J 0 bases; nucleotides not matched to a gene: 9.

This clone was recorded a few times. This sequence joins TRBV9 and TRBJ1-1; D is unclear. The CDR3 spans 13 residues. The germline V gene has CDR1 SGDLS and CDR2 YYNGEE. Trimming removed 0 bases from V and 7 bases from J, with 10 bases in between. CDR3 protein: CASSVGGLGEAFF. In DNA, the CDR3 is TGTGCCAGCAGCGTAGGAGGGTTAGGTGAAGCTTTCTTT.

This clone was seen a few times. The J gene is TRBJ1-5, the V gene TRBV30, with D perhaps matching TRBD1 (5 bases). Germline loops: CDR1 GTSNPN, CDR2 SVGIG (reference sequence). This CDR3 has 14 amino acids. V lost 7 bases to trimming and J lost 3 bases, with 16 bases between them. The CDR3 DNA reads as TGTGCCTCTGACGGCGGGGGAGTCAATCAGCCCCAGCATTTT. Residues: CASDGGGVNQPQHF. Based on the CDR3 plus reference TRBV30 and TRBJ1-5, the full variable domain is SQTIHQWPATLVQPVGSPLSLECTVEGTSNPNLYWYRQAAGRGLQLLFYSVGIGQISSEVPQNLSASRPQDRQFILSSKKLLLSDSGFYLCASDGGGVNQPQHFGDGTRLSIL.

Only a few counts were recorded for this clone. This rearrangement joins TRBV30 to TRBJ2-7, with a tentative D call TRBD1 (5 bases). Between the trimmed V and J ends, which lost 2 bases and 12 bases, there was a span of 17 bases. The CDR3 runs 12 residues. Looked up from germline, CDR1 is GTSNPN and CDR2 is SVGIG (reference sequence). For the CDR3, the DNA is TGTGCCTGGAGTACAGGCACTGCAACGGTGTACTTC. It specifies CAWSTGTATVYF. Together with reference TRBV30 and TRBJ2-7, the CDR3 gives the full variable domain: SQTIHQWPATLVQPVGSPLSLECTVEGTSNPNLYWYRQAAGRGLQLLFYSVGIGQISSEVPQNLSASRPQDRQFILSSKKLLLSDSGFYLCAWSTGTATVYFGPGTRLTVT.

The CDR3 DNA reads as TGTGCCAGCAGTCCCCGCGGGGCAGGGGGCCAGCCCCAGCATTTT. This encodes CASSPRGAGGQPQHF. This rearrangement joins TRBV27 to TRBJ1-5, with 8 bases fitting TRBD1. Trimming at V came to 5 bases and at J to 7 bases, leaving 10 bases not matched to a gene. This CDR3 is built from 15 residues. CDR1 is MNHEY, CDR2 SMNVEV, per germline (reference sequence).

This clone has just a few counts. V is TRBV4-1 and J is TRBJ1-5; D unresolved. In germline, CDR1 is MGHRA, CDR2 YSYEKL. The V and J ends lost 2 bases and 1 base respectively, with 9 bases between them. This CDR3 spans 15 amino acids. The CDR3 bases are TGCGCCAGCAGCCAACATGAGGGCAGCAATCAGCCCCAGCATTTT. Protein: CASSQHEGSNQPQHF.

A few counts support this clone. J is TRBJ1-1 and V is TRBV10-2, with a tentative D call TRBD1 (5 bases). V was clipped by 1 base and J by 2 bases, with 8 bases between them. The CDR3 has 14 amino acids. From germline, CDR1 is WSHSY and CDR2 SAAADI. CDR3 coding DNA: TGCGCCAGCAGTGAGTGGACACCTAACACTGAAGCTTTCTTT. Translation gives CASSEWTPNTEAFF.